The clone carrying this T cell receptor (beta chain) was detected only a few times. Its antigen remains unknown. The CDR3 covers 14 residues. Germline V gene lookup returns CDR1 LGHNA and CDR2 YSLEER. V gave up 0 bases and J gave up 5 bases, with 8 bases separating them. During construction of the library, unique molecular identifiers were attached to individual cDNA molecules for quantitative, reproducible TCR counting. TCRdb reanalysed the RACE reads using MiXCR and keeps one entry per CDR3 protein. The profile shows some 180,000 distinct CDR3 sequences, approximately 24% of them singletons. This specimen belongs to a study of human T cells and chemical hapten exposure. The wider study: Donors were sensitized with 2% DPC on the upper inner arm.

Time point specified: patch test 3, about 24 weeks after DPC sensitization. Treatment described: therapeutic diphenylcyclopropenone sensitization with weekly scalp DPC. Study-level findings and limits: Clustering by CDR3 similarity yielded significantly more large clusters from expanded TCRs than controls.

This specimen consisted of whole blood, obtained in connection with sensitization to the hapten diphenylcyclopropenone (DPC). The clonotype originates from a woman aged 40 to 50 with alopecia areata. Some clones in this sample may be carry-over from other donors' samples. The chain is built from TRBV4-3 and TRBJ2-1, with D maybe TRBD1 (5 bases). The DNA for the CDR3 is TGCGCCAGCAGCCAAGAACCAGGGCACAATGAGCAGTTCTTC. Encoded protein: CASSQEPGHNEQFF.